The rows below give T cell receptor beta chains drawn from one sample of a study of OX40 agonist ivuxolimab in advanced cancers. Measured with immunoSEQ multiplex PCR; TCRdb has only the in-frame clones, and not every one. The table lists some 49,000 clones, around nine tenths of them singletons. The sequenced sample was CD4+ or CD8+ T cells sorted from blood, obtained in a trial of the OX40 agonist ivuxolimab. The source is an adult with an advanced solid tumor such as melanoma, head and neck, liver or kidney cancer. Both conserved end residues are part of each CDR3. Fields, in order: clone size, V gene, J gene, D gene, CDR3 DNA, CDR3 protein. The D gene is left open where the match is weak. Rows may omit the clone size; those that give it use once, few, many or a size class.

>NA|TRBV4-1|TRBJ1-6|NA
TGCGCCAGCAGCCAACACCCAGGGAGCTCCTATAATTCACCCCTCCACTTT
CASSQHPGSSYNSPLHF
>NA|TRBV5-6|TRBJ2-3|NA
TGTGCCAGCAGCCTGGGGAAACGAGTCGGCACAGATACGCAGTATTTT
CASSLGKRVGTDTQYF
>NA|TRBV23-1|TRBJ2-5|NA
TGCGCCAGCAGTCAAAAGTTTAGGTTCAGCTACCACCAAGAGACCCAGTACTTC
CASSQKFRFSYHQETQYF
>NA|TRBV5-3|TRBJ2-5|NA
TGTGCCAGCAGCTTAGGGGGAGAGCAGTACTTC
CASSLGGEQYF
>once|TRBV28|TRBJ2-1|NA
TGTGCCACCTACGGTGGTCCTTACAATGAGCAGTTCTTC
CATYGGPYNEQFF
>NA|TRBV2|TRBJ1-2|NA
TGTGCCAGCAGGAGCCCTGAGAGGGCGTATGGCTACACCTTC
CASRSPERAYGYTF
>few|TRBV5-1|TRBJ2-6|TRBD1
TGCGCCAGCAGCTGGACAGGTGGGGCCAACGTCCTGACTTTC
CASSWTGGANVLTF
>NA|TRBV30|TRBJ2-7|NA
TGTGCCTGGAGTGTACTAGGGAGACCCTACGAGCAGTACTTC
CAWSVLGRPYEQYF
>NA|TRBV7-9|TRBJ2-7|NA
TGTGCCAGCAGCTCACTTGACTCCAACTCCTACGAGCAGTACTTC
CASSSLDSNSYEQYF
>NA|TRBV4-1|TRBJ1-2|NA
TGCGCCAGCAGCCAAGATTGGGGAACAGGGATAAGTGGTGGCTACACCTTC
CASSQDWGTGISGGYTF
>NA|TRBV5-4|TRBJ2-2|TRBD2
TGTGCCAGCACAGCTACTAGCGGAACCCCGGCCGGGGAGCTGTTTTTT
CASTATSGTPAGELFF
>NA|TRBV27|TRBJ2-1|TRBD2
TGTGCCACGGGGACTAGCGGGAGGGTAACCTACAATGAGCAGTTCTTC
CATGTSGRVTYNEQFF
>few|TRBV19|TRBJ2-7|NA
TGTGCCAGTAGTATGTCCAGGGGGGCCGCCTACGAGCAGTACTTC
CASSMSRGAAYEQYF
>few|TRBV9|TRBJ2-2|NA
TGTGCCAGCAGCGTAGAAGGGTTTGTGGTTGGCACCGGGGAGCTGTTTTTT
CASSVEGFVVGTGELFF
>NA|TRBV27|TRBJ1-5|NA
TGTGCCAGCAGTGCCCTTCCGGGTTGGGGTCAGCCCCAGCATTTT
CASSALPGWGQPQHF
>NA|TRBV7-2|TRBJ1-2|NA
TGCGCCAGCAGCTTAGCCGTCGGGTCAGTGACTAACTATGGCTACACCTTC
CASSLAVGSVTNYGYTF
>NA|TRBV7-9|TRBJ2-5|TRBD1
TGTGCCAGCAGCTTCGACAGGGGGGCGGGAATAGTAGAGACCCAGTACTTC
CASSFDRGAGIVETQYF
>NA|TRBV11-2|TRBJ2-7|TRBD1
TGTGCCAGCAGCTGGCCGGGACAGACCTACGAGCAGTACTTC
CASSWPGQTYEQYF
>once|TRBV7-9|TRBJ1-1|NA
TGTGCCAGCAGCTTAGGCCAGAACACTGAAGCTTTCTTT
CASSLGQNTEAFF
>once|TRBV7-8|TRBJ2-1|NA
TGTGCCAGCAGCTTAGAAGCGGGACAGGTGACCCACCAGTTCTTC
CASSLEAGQVTHQFF
>NA|TRBV11-2|TRBJ2-5|NA
TGTGCCAGCAGCTTAGGGGGCAGGGTGGGCCAGTACTTC
CASSLGGRVGQYF
>NA|TRBV5-6|TRBJ2-7|TRBD1
TGTGCCAGCAGCTCGGACAGGGGCCACGAGCAGTACTTC
CASSSDRGHEQYF
>once|TRBV6-5|TRBJ2-3|TRBD2
TGTGCCAGCAGTTATAGCGGGAGTAGCACAGATACGCAGTATTTT
CASSYSGSSTDTQYF
>NA|TRBV4-1|TRBJ1-5|NA
TGCGCCAGCAGCCAAGAACACGCGTCGGTACGTCAGCCCCAGCATTTT
CASSQEHASVRQPQHF
>once|TRBV10-3|TRBJ2-3|NA
TGTGCCATCAGTGGGAATACGCAGTATTTT
CAISGNTQYF
>NA|TRBV4-2|TRBJ2-3|NA
TGTGCCAGCACCCCCTTTCCCCTCTCAGATACGCAGTATTTT
CASTPFPLSDTQYF
>NA|TRBV28|TRBJ1-5|NA
TGTGCCAGCAGTGGAACGAGGAATCAGCCCCAGCATTTT
CASSGTRNQPQHF
>once|TRBV5-5|TRBJ2-7|NA
TGTGCCAGCAGGCAGGACACTGGAGGGGTCTACGAGCAGTACTTC
CASRQDTGGVYEQYF
>NA|TRBV2|TRBJ1-5|NA
TGTGCCAGCGGGCGGGCATCCATAGGCAATCAGCCCCAGCATTTT
CASGRASIGNQPQHF
>NA|TRBV6-1|TRBJ2-1|NA
TGTGCCAGCAGTGGCAATGAGCAGTTCTTC
CASSGNEQFF
>NA|TRBV4-3|TRBJ2-3|TRBD2
TGCGCCAGCAGCCAGTTCGGCCCCGGACTAGCGGGGGGAGGAGATACGCAGTATTTT
CASSQFGPGLAGGGDTQYF
>NA|TRBV29-1|TRBJ2-3|NA
TGCAGCACCTCCGACAGTCCTAGCACAGATACGCAGTATTTT
CSTSDSPSTDTQYF
>NA|TRBV9|TRBJ2-7|TRBD1
TGTGCCAGCAGCGTAGGGGGACAGGAGTCCTACGAGCAGTACTTC
CASSVGGQESYEQYF
>NA|TRBV10-2|TRBJ2-1|NA
TGCGCCAGCAGTAGATCAGGCAATGAGCAGTTCTTC
CASSRSGNEQFF
>NA|TRBV30|TRBJ1-1|TRBD1
TGTGCCGGGACAGTCATGAACACTGAAGCTTTCTTT
CAGTVMNTEAFF
>NA|TRBV6-1|TRBJ1-5|NA
TGTGCCAGCCAAAGACTGAAACATAGCAATCAGCCCCAGCATTTT
CASQRLKHSNQPQHF
>NA|TRBV5-1|TRBJ1-1|TRBD1
TGCGCCAGCAGGACAGGGTACTACGAAGCTTTCTTT
CASRTGYYEAFF
>once|TRBV4-3|TRBJ2-2|NA
TGCGCCAGCAGCCAAGATGTAAAGGAGACCGGGGAGCTGTTTTTT
CASSQDVKETGELFF
>NA|TRBV6-5|TRBJ1-5|TRBD1
TGTGCCAGCAGTAGGACAGGGCATAGCAATCAGCCCCAGCATTTT
CASSRTGHSNQPQHF
>NA|TRBV5-1|TRBJ1-1|NA
TGCGCCAGCAGCCCCATAACAGGGCGCCCTGAAGCTTTCTTT
CASSPITGRPEAFF
>NA|TRBV10-3|TRBJ2-7|NA
TGTGCCATCAGTCAGGGTGGGTCCTACGAGCAGTACTTC
CAISQGGSYEQYF
>NA|TRBV27|TRBJ2-1|TRBD2
TGTGCCAGCAGTTTATTTACTAGCGGGGGTCGGAATGAGCAGTTCTTC
CASSLFTSGGRNEQFF
>NA|TRBV21-1|TRBJ2-5|NA
TGTGCCAGCAGCAAGGGTCGGGACAGGGGACAGGAAGAGACCCAGTACTTC
CASSKGRDRGQEETQYF
>NA|TRBV18|TRBJ2-3|NA
TGTGCCAGCTCACCGATGGTGACAGATACGCAGTATTTT
CASSPMVTDTQYF